One sample yielded the 21 T cell receptor beta chains listed below, sequenced in a study of cytomegalovirus exposure and HLA in healthy donors. 13 Jbeta primers and 60 Vbeta primers were used for the PCR. Clones were read by immunoSEQ multiplex PCR, and TCRdb kept only the in-frame ones, dropping some. The sample carries around 150,000 clones, around 79% recorded once. Source material: PBMCs. These receptors were taken from a human donor in good health.

This clone occurred a few times. This CDR3 is CASSLGQGGEKLFF. The CDR3, as DNA: TGCGCCAGCAGCTTAGGACAGGGAGGTGAAAAACTGTTTTTT. The chain links TRBV5-1 to TRBJ1-4; 8 positions match TRBD1. The CDR3 extends over 14 amino acids. The V gene's germline CDR1 is SGHRS and CDR2 YFSETQ. J gave up 7 bases and V 2 bases, and 4 bases lay outside the gene matches.

The V call is TRBV10-1, the J call TRBJ2-3; 8 bases agree with TRBD1. Per germline, CDR1 WNHNN and CDR2 SYGVQD (reference sequence). The CDR3 has 14 residues. V was pared by 7 bases and J by 3 bases, with 6 bases of the junction left unmatched. The CDR3 DNA reads as TGCGCCAGCACCCCGGGACAGGAGACAGATACGCAGTATTTT. It codes for CASTPGQETDTQYF.

This rearrangement joins TRBV29-1 to TRBJ1-2; D gene ambiguous. The V gene's germline CDR1 is SQVTM and CDR2 ANQGSEA. The CDR3 spans 14 residues. V was trimmed by 3 bases and J by 6 bases, leaving 17 bases between them. The CDR3 DNA reads as TGCAGCGTTGAGTTTACTAGAGGCAATCATGGCTACACCTTC. Its protein is CSVEFTRGNHGYTF.

This clone appeared a few times. The CDR3 coding sequence is TGTGCCAGCAGCTTGCTAGGGGGGGTCACAGATACGCAGTATTTT. This gives the protein CASSLLGGVTDTQYF. This chain uses TRBV5-4 with TRBJ2-3; TRBD2 is a possible D gene (7 bases). Germline V gene data show CDR1 as SGHNT and CDR2 as YYREEE (reference sequence). This CDR3 has 15 amino acids. V dropped 1 base and J dropped 2 bases, with 11 bases sitting between them.

With regard to this clone: The junction and the germline gene differ at one end; a read error may be behind it. V usage is TRBV19 and J usage is TRBJ1-2; weak D call: TRBD1 (6 bases). Germline-derived CDR1 and CDR2 are LNHDA and SQIVND (reference sequence). This CDR3 comprises 13 residues. DNA for the CDR3: TGTGCCAGTATGAAGGAAGACAGGCAAGGCTACCCCTTC. Encoded protein: CASMKEDRQGYPF.

The V and J genes are TRBV28 and TRBJ2-3; TRBD2 agrees at 11 bases. With 6 bases clipped from V and 1 base from J, the junction kept 12 bases outside the gene matches. The CDR3 runs to 18 residues. Germline loops: CDR1 MDHEN, CDR2 SYDVKM. The CDR3, as DNA: TGTGCCAGCAGCCTTGGGGCCTCGGGACTAGCGGGCACAGATACGCAGTATTTT. This gives the protein CASSLGASGLAGTDTQYF.

V is TRBV5-6 and J is TRBJ2-4; perhaps TRBD2 as D (6 bases). The CDR3 extends over 15 amino acids. V lost 0 bases and J lost 8, with 15 bases in between. Germline CDR1 is SGHDT and CDR2 is YYEEEE. The CDR3: CASSLAGGAGYIQYF. CDR3 DNA sequence: TGTGCCAGCAGCTTGGCCGGAGGGGCCGGGTACATTCAGTACTTC.

The chain is built from TRBV19 and TRBJ2-5; 13 bases agree with TRBD2. Per the germline V gene, CDR1 is LNHDA and CDR2 is SQIVND (reference sequence). CDR3 length: 16 amino acids. V was clipped by 5 bases and J by 0 bases; unmatched bases: 3. Here the CDR3 reads CASSLGTSGNQETQYF. The DNA for the CDR3 is TGTGCCAGTAGTCTCGGGACTAGCGGGAACCAAGAGACCCAGTACTTC.

The chain has TRBV21-1 and TRBJ1-1; the table's D call, TRBD1, was not checked against the DNA. TRBV21-1 is a pseudogene segment. The CDR3 is 15 amino acids. In DNA, the CDR3 is TGTGCCAGCAGCACCCGCGACAGGGGGGACACTGAAGCTTTCTTT. Encoded protein: CASSTRDRGDTEAFF.

V usage is TRBV2 and J usage is TRBJ1-3; TRBD1 aligns across 7 bases. V lost 4 bases, J lost 0 bases, and 6 bases stayed unmatched. CDR3 length: 16 residues. Germline V gene sequence: CDR1 SNHLY, CDR2 FYNNEI. CDR3 sequence reads: CASSVDRPSSGNTIYF. CDR3 sequence (DNA): TGTGCCAGCAGTGTGGACAGGCCTAGCTCTGGAAACACCATATATTTT.

About this clone itself: Mismatch with germline at one junction end may stem from a read error. The chain combines TRBV7-2 with TRBJ1-2, with TRBD1 matching over 7 bases. Germline CDR1 is SGHTA and CDR2 is FQGNSA. The CDR3 is made up of 13 amino acids. The CDR3 loop reads CASSDREGYGYPF. The DNA of the CDR3 is TGTGCCAGCAGCGACAGGGAAGGCTATGGCTACCCCTTC.

CDR3 bases: TGTGCCAGCAGCTTAGAGCGGACAGCAACTAATGAAAAACTGTTTTTT. Encoded protein: CASSLERTATNEKLFF. V usage is TRBV7-6 and J usage is TRBJ1-4, with TRBD1 as a possible D gene (6 bases). The CDR3 covers 16 residues. V lost 1 base and J lost 0, with 9 bases in between. Germline V gives CDR1 SGHVS, CDR2 FNYEAQ.

A remark on this clone: Germline and junction disagree at one end, which may indicate a read error. The V call is TRBV7-9, the J call TRBJ2-1; TRBD2 agrees at 13 bases. The germline V gene encodes CDR1 SEHNR and CDR2 FQNEAQ (reference sequence). The CDR3 extends over 17 amino acids. The CDR3 region has the DNA TGTTCCAGCAGCAAACGGACTAGCGGGAGAGCCCAAGATGAGCAGTTCTTC. Residues: CSSSKRTSGRAQDEQFF.

The gene calls are TRBV7-2 and TRBJ2-1; 8 bases map to TRBD2. The CDR3 loop spans 17 amino acids. V was clipped by 2 bases and J by 0 bases; unmatched bases: 6. Germline CDR1 and CDR2: SGHTA and FQGNSA. CDR3 sequence: CASSLRTSTLSYNEQFF. The CDR3 DNA reads TGTGCCAGCAGCTTACGGACTAGCACCCTCTCCTACAATGAGCAGTTCTTC.

The chain has TRBV7-9 and TRBJ2-5; weak D call: TRBD1 (6 bases). Germline CDR1 is SEHNR and CDR2 is FQNEAQ (reference sequence). CDR3 length equals 15 residues. Trimming removed 4 bases at V and 2 bases at J, with 14 bases between. The CDR3 DNA follows: TGTGCCAGCAGCTCTAGCAGGGGTGCGCAAGAGACCCAGTACTTC. As protein: CASSSSRGAQETQYF.

This chain connects TRBV5-6 to TRBJ1-6; D is unresolved. The CDR3 runs to 15 residues. Trimming left V 1 base short and J 0 bases short, with 5 bases between. Germline loops: CDR1 SGHDT, CDR2 YYEEEE. CDR3 in DNA: TGTGCCAGCAGCTTGTGGAGCTCCTATAATTCACCCCTCCACTTT. Translation: CASSLWSSYNSPLHF.

This clone was observed a handful of times. The rearrangement links TRBV6-5 to TRBJ1-5, with D hard to call. There are 13 residues in the CDR3. V was clipped by 5 bases and J by 4 bases, with 9 bases between them. Germline V gene data show CDR1 as MNHEY and CDR2 as SVGAGI. The CDR3: CASSKTENQPQHF. CDR3 DNA: TGTGCCAGCAGTAAAACAGAGAATCAGCCCCAGCATTTT.

The chain couples TRBV11-3 to TRBJ2-3; D is ambiguous. The CDR3 totals 13 residues. V dropped 5 bases and J dropped 3 bases, with 9 bases sitting between them. Germline loops: CDR1 SGHNT, CDR2 YENEEA. CDR3 nucleotides: TGTGCCAGCAGCCCCCACGGGACAGATACGCAGTATTTT. Amino acids: CASSPHGTDTQYF.

This chain's CDR3 is CSVVSGYEQFF. CDR3 in DNA: TGCAGCGTTGTTTCCGGGTATGAGCAGTTCTTC. The genes are TRBV29-1 and TRBJ2-1; no clear D gene. Trimming left V 4 bases short and J 8 bases short, with 9 bases between. The CDR3 is 11 residues long. Germline V gene sequence: CDR1 SQVTM, CDR2 ANQGSEA.

The chain carries TRBV30 and TRBJ1-3; the match to TRBD1 covers 10 bases. The CDR3 contains 18 residues. The V gene's germline CDR1 is GTSNPN and CDR2 SVGIG (reference sequence). V was clipped by 0 bases and J by 5 bases; unmatched bases: 13. Written as DNA, the CDR3 is TGTGCCTGGAGTGTACTAGGCGGGACAGGGGTCCTTCGAAACACCATATATTTT. Translated, it gives CAWSVLGGTGVLRNTIYF.

This chain connects TRBV2 to TRBJ1-1; D remains ambiguous. This CDR3 has 21 residues. The germline V gene encodes CDR1 SNHLY and CDR2 FYNNEI. V lost 10 bases to trimming and J lost 1 base, with 37 bases between them. DNA for the CDR3: TGTGCCAACGAGAAACTACCCCAAGCCGCTTCCCCCCCCTTTTGGAACACTGAAGCTTTCTTT. It is translated as CANEKLPQAASPPFWNTEAFF.